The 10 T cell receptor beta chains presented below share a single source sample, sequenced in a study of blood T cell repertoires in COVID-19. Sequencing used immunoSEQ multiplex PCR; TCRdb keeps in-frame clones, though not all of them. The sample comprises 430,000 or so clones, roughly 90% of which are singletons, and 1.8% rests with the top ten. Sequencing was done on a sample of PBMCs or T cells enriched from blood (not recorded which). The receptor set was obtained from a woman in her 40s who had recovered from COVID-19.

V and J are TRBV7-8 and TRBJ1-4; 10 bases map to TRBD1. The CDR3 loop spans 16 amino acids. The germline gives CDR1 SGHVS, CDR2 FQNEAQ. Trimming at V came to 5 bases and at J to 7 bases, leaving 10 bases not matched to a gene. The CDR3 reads CASSATTGQGTEKLFF. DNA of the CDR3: TGTGCCAGCAGCGCAACGACGGGACAGGGGACTGAAAAACTGTTTTTT.

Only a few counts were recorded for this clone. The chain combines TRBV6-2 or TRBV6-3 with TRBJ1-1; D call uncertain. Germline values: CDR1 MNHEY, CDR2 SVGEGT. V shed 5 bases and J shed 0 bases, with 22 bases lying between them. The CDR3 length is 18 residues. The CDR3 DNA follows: TGTGCCAGCAGTACCCGCGGGCCCCGAAAACGTATGAACACTGAAGCTTTCTTT. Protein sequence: CASSTRGPRKRMNTEAFF.

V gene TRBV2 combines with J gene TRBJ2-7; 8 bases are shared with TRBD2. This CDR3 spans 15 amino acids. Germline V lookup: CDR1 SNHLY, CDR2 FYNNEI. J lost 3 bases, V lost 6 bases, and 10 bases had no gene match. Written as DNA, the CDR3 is TGTGCCAGCAGGGAAAGACTAGCGTCAGACTACGAGCAGTACTTC. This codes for CASRERLASDYEQYF.

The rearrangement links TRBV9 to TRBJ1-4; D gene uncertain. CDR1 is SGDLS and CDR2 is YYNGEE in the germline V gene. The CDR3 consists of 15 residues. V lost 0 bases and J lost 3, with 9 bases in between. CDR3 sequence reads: CASSVDRGPNEKLFF. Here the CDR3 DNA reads TGTGCCAGCAGCGTAGATCGGGGTCCTAATGAAAAACTGTTTTTT.

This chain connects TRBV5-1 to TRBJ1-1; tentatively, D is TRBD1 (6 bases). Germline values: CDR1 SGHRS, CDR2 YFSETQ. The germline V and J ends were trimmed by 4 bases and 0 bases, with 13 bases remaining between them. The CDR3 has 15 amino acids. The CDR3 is CASSPITGMNTEAFF. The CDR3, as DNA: TGCGCCAGCAGCCCCATAACAGGGATGAACACTGAAGCTTTCTTT.

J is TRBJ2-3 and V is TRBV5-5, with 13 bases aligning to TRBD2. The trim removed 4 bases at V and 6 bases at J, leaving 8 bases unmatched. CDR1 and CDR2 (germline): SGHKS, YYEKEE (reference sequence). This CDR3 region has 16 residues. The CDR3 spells CASSRELAGGGDTQYF. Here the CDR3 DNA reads TGTGCCAGCAGCCGCGAACTAGCGGGAGGGGGGGATACGCAGTATTTT.

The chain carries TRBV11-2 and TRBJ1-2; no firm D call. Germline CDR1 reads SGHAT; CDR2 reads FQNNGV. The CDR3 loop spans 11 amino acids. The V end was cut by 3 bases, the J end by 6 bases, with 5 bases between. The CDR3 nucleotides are TGTGCCAGCAGCTTCGGGGATGGCTACACCTTC. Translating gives CASSFGDGYTF.

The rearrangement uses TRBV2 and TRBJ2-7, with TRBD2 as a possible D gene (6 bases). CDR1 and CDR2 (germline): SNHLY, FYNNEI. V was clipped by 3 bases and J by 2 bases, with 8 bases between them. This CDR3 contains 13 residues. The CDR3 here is CASSDAGPYEQYF. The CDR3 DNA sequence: TGTGCCAGCAGTGATGCGGGACCCTACGAGCAGTACTTC.

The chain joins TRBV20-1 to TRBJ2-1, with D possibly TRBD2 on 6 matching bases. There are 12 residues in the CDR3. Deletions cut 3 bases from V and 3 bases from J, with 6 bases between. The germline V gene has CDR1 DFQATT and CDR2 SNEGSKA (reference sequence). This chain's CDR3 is CSASSGYNEQFF. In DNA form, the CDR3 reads TGCAGTGCTAGTAGCGGCTACAATGAGCAGTTCTTC.

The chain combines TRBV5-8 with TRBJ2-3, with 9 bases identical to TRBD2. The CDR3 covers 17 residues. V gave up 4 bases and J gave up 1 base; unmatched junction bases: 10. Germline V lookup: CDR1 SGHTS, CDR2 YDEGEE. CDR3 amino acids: CASSPTSGPHGTDTQYF. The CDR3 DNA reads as TGTGCCAGCAGCCCGACTAGCGGACCCCATGGCACAGATACGCAGTATTTT.